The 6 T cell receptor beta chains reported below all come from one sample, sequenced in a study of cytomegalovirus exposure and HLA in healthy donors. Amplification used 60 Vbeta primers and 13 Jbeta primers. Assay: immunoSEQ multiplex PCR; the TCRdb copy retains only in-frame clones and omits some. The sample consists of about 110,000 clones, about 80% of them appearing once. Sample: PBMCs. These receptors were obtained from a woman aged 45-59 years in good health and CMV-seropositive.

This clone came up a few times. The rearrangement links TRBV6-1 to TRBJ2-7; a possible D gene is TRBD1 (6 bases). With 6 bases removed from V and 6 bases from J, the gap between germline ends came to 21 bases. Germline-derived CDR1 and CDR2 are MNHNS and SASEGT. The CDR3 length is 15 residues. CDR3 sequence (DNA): TGTGCCAGCAGATATTCCGGGACACCCTCGGGCGAGCAGTACTTC. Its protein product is CASRYSGTPSGEQYF.

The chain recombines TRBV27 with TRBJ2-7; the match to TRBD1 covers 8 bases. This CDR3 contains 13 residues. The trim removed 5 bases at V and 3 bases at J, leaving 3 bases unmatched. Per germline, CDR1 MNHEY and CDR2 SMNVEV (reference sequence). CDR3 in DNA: TGTGCCAGCAGTCGGACAGGGCTCTACGAGCAGTACTTC. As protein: CASSRTGLYEQYF.

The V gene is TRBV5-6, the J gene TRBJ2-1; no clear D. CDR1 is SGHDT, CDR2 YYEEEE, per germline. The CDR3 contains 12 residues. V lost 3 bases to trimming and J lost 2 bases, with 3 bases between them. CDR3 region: CASSSAYNEQFF. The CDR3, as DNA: TGTGCCAGCAGCTCAGCCTACAATGAGCAGTTCTTC.

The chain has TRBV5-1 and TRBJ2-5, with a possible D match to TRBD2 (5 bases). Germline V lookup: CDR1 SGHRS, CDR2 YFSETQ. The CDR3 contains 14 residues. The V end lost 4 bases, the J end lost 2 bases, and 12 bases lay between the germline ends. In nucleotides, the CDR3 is TGCGCCAGCAGCGAGGGCCGACCTCAAGAGACCCAGTACTTC. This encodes CASSEGRPQETQYF.

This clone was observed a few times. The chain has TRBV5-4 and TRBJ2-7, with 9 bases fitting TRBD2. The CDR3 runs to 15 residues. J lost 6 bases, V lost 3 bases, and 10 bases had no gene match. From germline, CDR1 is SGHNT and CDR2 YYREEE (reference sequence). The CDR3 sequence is CASSSLPGGGAEQYF. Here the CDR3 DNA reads TGTGCCAGCAGCTCCCTTCCGGGCGGGGGGGCCGAGCAGTACTTC. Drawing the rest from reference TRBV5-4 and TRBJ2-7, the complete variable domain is ETGVTQSPTHLIKTRGQQVTLRCSSQSGHNTVSWYQQALGQGPQFIFQYYREEENGRGNFPPRFSGLQFPNYSSELNVNALELDDSALYLCASSSLPGGGAEQYFGPGTRLTVT.

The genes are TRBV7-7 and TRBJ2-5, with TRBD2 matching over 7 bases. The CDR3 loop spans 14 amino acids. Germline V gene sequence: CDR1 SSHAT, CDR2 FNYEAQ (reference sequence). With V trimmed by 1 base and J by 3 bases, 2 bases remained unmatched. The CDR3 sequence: CASSLGLAEETQYF. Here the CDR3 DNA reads TGTGCCAGCAGCTTAGGGCTAGCGGAAGAGACCCAGTACTTC.